This T cell receptor beta chain appears in the sequencing data of a study of blood T cell repertoires in COVID-19. Study-wide context: T cells, B-cell-depleted T cells, or PBMCs provided the cDNA or gDNA that served as material.

This CDR3 contains 12 residues. Trimming took 5 bases from V and 7 from J, leaving 10 bases between them. Under the authors' procedure: The assay estimated nucleated cells by amplifying reference gene primers. Here immunoSEQ multiplex PCR was the method, and the copy in TCRdb shows in-frame clones only, minus some. The DNA gave D and trimming, while V, J and clone size come from that table. The profile shows about 480,000 clones, roughly 90% of them singletons. Researchers sorted participants into cohorts using their self-reported clinical history. Resolution of symptoms, clearance, or two negative PCRs was present in recovered Cohort 3 donors.

The source of this sequence is a woman between 40 and 50 years old who had recovered from COVID-19. The chain employs TRBV12-3 or TRBV12-4 and TRBJ2-3, with D perhaps TRBD2 (5 bases). Sequenced input: PBMCs or T cells enriched from blood (not recorded which). CDR3 protein: CASSLPSYTQYF. CDR3 nucleotide sequence: TGTGCCAGCAGTCTACCTAGCTATACGCAGTATTTT.